The present T cell receptor (beta chain) was sequenced within a study of memory CD4+ T cells and cytomegalovirus serostatus (dated by TCRdb to 2018 to 2020). In the study overall: The cohort comprised about 33 healthy Belgian adults, 9 CMV seropositive and about 24 CMV seronegative. The study sequenced CD4+ memory TCRbeta repertoires of a Belgian cohort with known cytomegalovirus serostatus to replicate a published TCR-based CMV serostatus classifier. On the study overall, not on this receptor specifically: Among the 150 to 200 previously reported CMV-associated TCRbeta sequences, approximately 67 showed up in the CD4+ memory repertoires, with each one found in between one and five individuals. Unlike the original study, which covered naive and memory CD4+ and CD8+ populations, the Belgian study sequenced only CD4+CD45RO+ memory cells. Results were interpreted as suggesting that the CMV-associated TCR signature is largely present in the CD4+ memory repertoire. CMV serostatus prediction reached a median bootstrapped AUC of approximately 0.96 with the original framework and approximately 0.92 with a US-trained random forest. On the Belgian cohort, the classifier based on the original framework reached a median bootstrapped AUC of approximately 0.95, with a 95% CI of 0.76-1.00.

The CDR3 measures 13 amino acids from cysteine to phenylalanine. Of all the DNA, just the CDR3 is kept, 39 bases in frame from base 1. V and J lose 0 bases and 7 bases, and a span of 8 bases separates them. In the germline V gene, CDR1 corresponds to SGDLS and CDR2 to YYNGEE. The Quick-DNA Microprep Kit was used to extract genomic DNA from the sorted cells. Amplification of TCRbeta DNA was done with the immunoSEQ hsTCRbeta kit, following the protocol from the manufacturer. An Illumina MiSeq instrument was used to sequence the TCRbeta libraries. The paper's data handling went like this. Once out-of-frame sequences had been removed, millions of distinct TCRbeta sequences were left, which works out to an average of approximately 63,000 per individual. Each individual was scored according to the count of 164 previously reported CMV-associated TCRbeta sequences and the total productive distinct TCRbeta count. A beta-binomial model was reimplemented in Python, and scikit-learn random forests with default parameters were trained on US cohort data. On the Belgian cohort, classifier performance was reported as the median AUC, along with percentile confidence intervals, across 10,000 bootstrap iterations. TCRdb took this table from immuneACCESS and kept in-frame rearrangements with V and J called. Such tables lack part of the clones; where checked against another copy, unresolved V genes explain under half of the gap, and the rest is unexplained. The V and J calls and clone size are taken from that table; D and trimming were inferred from the DNA. This sample is represented by 46,000 or so clones; around 77% of them were singletons. The top ten constitute about 0.6% of the sample.

A note on this clone: The target of this receptor is not known. No base-level quality is on record; no much larger clone is a single base apart.

A FACSAria II was used to sort memory CD4+ T cells, defined as single viable CD3+CD4+CD8-CD45RO+ cells. CMV serostatus was determined with a Roche Elecsys assay detecting serum IgG against CMV pp150, pp28, p38 and p52. Once the samples were thawed, total CD4+ T cells were enriched through positive selection using CD4 magnetic microbeads. The samples came from a different study that was designed specifically to examine the CD4+ T cell memory repertoire. Peripheral blood mononuclear cells were isolated and cryopreserved according to standard operating procedures, and serum was stored at -80 degrees C. The staining used CD3-PerCP (BW264/56), CD4-APC (RPA-T4), CD45RO-PE (UCHT1) and CD8-Pacific Orange (3B5) antibodies, and Sytox blue was used to exclude non-viable cells.

This receptor was identified in an adult in good health and CMV-seronegative. Sequenced material: memory CD4+ T cells from blood. Recombination linked TRBV9 to TRBJ2-1; the D gene is perhaps TRBD1 or TRBD2, each of them matching over 5 bases. The nucleotide sequence is given as TGTGCCAGCAGCGTAGTGGGGGTGAATGAGCAGTTCTTC. Protein translation: CASSVVGVNEQFF. When the CDR3 is completed using the reference TRBV9 and TRBJ2-1 genes on either side, the full variable domain is DSGVTQTPKHLITATGQRVTLRCSPRSGDLSVYWYQQSLDQGLQFLIQYYNGEERAKGNILERFSAQQFPDLHSELNLSSLELGDSALYFCASSVVGVNEQFFGPGTRLTVL.